This TCR beta chain was sequenced for a study of radiotherapy plus CTLA-4 blockade in lung cancer. Study-wide background: The study recorded objective responses in roughly 20% of patients and disease control in approximately 29%.

Clones were sequenced by immunoSEQ multiplex PCR, and TCRdb holds only the in-frame ones, with some missing. This repertoire shows about 40,000 clones, about 86% found once; its top ten account for under 25%. Study-wide findings and caveats: After radiotherapy and ipilimumab, tumor-derived clones expanded in peripheral blood. Together with interferon-beta, which increased in serum after radiation, early dynamic changes in blood T cell clones were reportedly the best predictors of response.

The CDR3 spans 16 residues. Germline-derived CDR1 and CDR2 are SEHNR and FQNEAQ (reference sequence). Trimming shortened V by 5 bases and J by 0 bases, and 15 bases separated the two germline ends. Of note for this clone: The antigen is undetermined.

The sequence was collected from a human donor with non-small cell lung cancer whose response to radiotherapy plus ipilimumab could not be evaluated. This sequence joins TRBV7-9 and TRBJ2-3; maybe TRBD2 (6 bases). The source material was peripheral blood, sampled from a patient treated with radiotherapy plus ipilimumab. The chain's CDR3 is CASSRRAGKSTDTQYF. The DNA for the CDR3 is TGTGCCAGCAGCCGGCGGGCGGGAAAAAGCACAGATACGCAGTATTTT.